A selection of T cell receptor beta chains follows, all from one sample in a study of blood T cell repertoires in COVID-19. Produced via immunoSEQ multiplex PCR; TCRdb's table is partial and in-frame only. This table holds 120,000 to 150,000 clones, around 87% found once. The sequenced sample consisted of PBMCs or T cells enriched from blood (not recorded which). These receptors all come from a woman in her thirties or forties who had been exposed to COVID-19. Both conserved end residues are part of each CDR3.

>TRBV27|TRBJ1-5
CAIGQASNQPQHF
>TRBV7-9|TRBJ1-5
CASSHSGAGGVRNQPQHF
>TRBV5-6|TRBJ2-7
CASSRDRGPYEQYF
>TRBV9|TRBJ2-7
CASSTRGLAGDEQYF
>TRBV10-1|TRBJ1-1
CASSETTGHATEAFF
>TRBV27|TRBJ1-4
CASSPSGGGLEKLFF
>TRBV11-3|TRBJ2-1
CASSSVGGSGSRNEQFF
>TRBV11-2|TRBJ1-1
CASRRQNTEAFF
>TRBV6-1|TRBJ1-5
CASSEGLNQPQHF
>TRBV4-1|TRBJ2-7
CASSQEAGDSYEQYF
>TRBV5-1|TRBJ1-1
CASSLKGAVLDTEAFF
>TRBV7-9|TRBJ1-1
CASSDRDRGFKAFF
>TRBV2|TRBJ1-5
CASSVTQPSNQPQHF
>TRBV23-1|TRBJ1-4
CASSQSGGNNEKLFF
>TRBV6-5|TRBJ1-3
CASQGAARGGNTIYF
>TRBV5-6|TRBJ1-1
CASSPLGGNTEAFF
>TRBV3-1/TRBV3-2|TRBJ2-7
CASSHREDGEQYF
>TRBV27|TRBJ1-6
CASSLGQGSSYNSPLHF
>TRBV6-5|TRBJ2-1
CASMSGVTYNEQFF
>TRBV6-4|TRBJ1-6
CASSLTERSPLHF
>TRBV4-2|TRBJ1-1
CASSQTRQENTEAFF
>TRBV19|TRBJ2-5
CASSIDPLGGAQETQYF
>TRBV5-1|TRBJ2-7
CASSLEGTGAYEQYF
>TRBV4-1|TRBJ2-5
CASSQDGRRETQYF
>TRBV19|TRBJ1-2
CASSWEEFYGYTF
>TRBV4-3|TRBJ2-3
CASSQARDTQYF
>TRBV6-1|TRBJ1-2
CASSEWVRRVEVYRGYTF
>TRBV5-1|TRBJ1-5
CASSEGAQGQPQHF
>TRBV7-9|TRBJ1-1
CASSLSRGGTEAFF
>TRBV6-5|TRBJ1-4
CASRRSGDEKLFF
>TRBV2|TRBJ1-6
CASSEGAGDNSPLHF
>TRBV27|TRBJ1-1
CASSTTGGTEAFF
>TRBV19|TRBJ2-6
CASSGFYSGANVLTF
>TRBV9|TRBJ2-3
CASSEAGDPTDTQYF
>TRBV15|TRBJ2-3
CATRRGSTDTQYF
>TRBV28|TRBJ1-2
CASSFPTGPYGYTF
>TRBV19|TRBJ2-3
CASSRDSPTNTQYF
>TRBV5-1|TRBJ2-2
CASTSWSRTGELFF
>TRBV24-1|TRBJ2-2
CATSDLGDESGTSNTGELFF
>TRBV28|TRBJ2-5
CASSFRRGAGAVRETQYF
>TRBV6-1|TRBJ1-1
CASSETGQLPMNTEAFF
>TRBV27|TRBJ2-1
CASRGGTGSPLEQFF